Below, one T cell receptor (beta chain) is given with its context. Its matching antigen is unknown. A read error may be the cause here, since a much bigger clone is one base away. The library came from three nested PCR rounds adapted from ARM-PCR protocols. TCRdb fed the multiplex PCR reads into MiXCR, producing one record per CDR3 protein. The sample shows some 120,000 distinct CDR3 sequences, approximately 71% of them seen only once. These data are taken from a study of tumor and adjacent non-tumor tissue in lung cancer. Regarding the study as a whole: Patients with more diverse tumor TCRs had worse survival. Top 100 clones took a larger repertoire share in normal lung.

Unmatched junction bases numbered 9, after V lost 5 bases and J lost 12 bases. The CDR3 sequence is 12 residues long. Germline assignment: CDR1 MGHRA and CDR2 YSYEKL. RNA was extracted from bulk tissue without any cell sorting. Newly diagnosed lung cancer patients had thoracic surgery in China, August–late 2014, without prior chemotherapy. The chain joins TRBV4-1 to TRBJ1-1; 7 bases agree with TRBD1. This TCR was recovered from a man aged 25-45 years with non-small cell lung cancer. Sequenced sample: lung tumor tissue. The CDR3 loop reads CASSASGGGTFF. The CDR3 DNA sequence: TGCGCCAGCAGCGCATCAGGGGGGGGGACTTTCTTT.